The 17 T cell receptor beta chains presented below share a single source sample, sequenced in a study of shared clonotypes between healthy human individuals. Some clones are missing from TCRdb's copy, which holds only in-frame ones; the method was immunoSEQ multiplex PCR. The sample lists a few million clones; approximately 96% were seen once. The sample taken for sequencing was naive CD4+ T cells sorted from blood. As to subset: CD45RA+ positively selected. The receptors were gathered from a man aged 18 to 30 in good health.

The chain uses TRBV11-2 and TRBJ2-3; D is perhaps TRBD2 (6 bases). The V and J ends lost 4 bases and 2 bases respectively, with 7 bases between them. The CDR3 has 13 amino acids. The germline V gene has CDR1 SGHAT and CDR2 FQNNGV. The CDR3: CASSSDYTDTQYF. The CDR3 region has the DNA TGTGCCAGCAGCTCGGACTACACAGATACGCAGTATTTT.

As DNA, the CDR3 is TGTGCCAGCAGCAACCTCCGGGGGACAGGGGGCTCTCATGAGCAGTTCTTC. Its translation is CASSNLRGTGGSHEQFF. V gene TRBV2 combines with J gene TRBJ2-1; 12 bases are shared with TRBD1. This CDR3 is built from 17 residues. Germline CDR1 reads SNHLY; CDR2 reads FYNNEI. Trimming cost V 6 bases and J 8 bases; bases outside gene matches: 14.

This clone was found once. This sequence joins TRBV28 and TRBJ1-6; tentative D call: TRBD1 (5 bases). V gave up 4 bases and J gave up 7 bases, with 11 bases separating them. Germline CDR1 MDHEN, CDR2 SYDVKM. The CDR3 runs 14 residues. The CDR3 nucleotides are TGTGCCAGCAGTTCGACAGCCGAAAATTCACCCCTCCACTTT. Its translation is CASSSTAENSPLHF.

The chain has TRBV30 and TRBJ1-4; D possibly corresponds to TRBD1 (5 bases). Germline-derived CDR1 and CDR2 are GTSNPN and SVGIG (reference sequence). The V end was cut by 3 bases, the J end by 5 bases, with 13 bases between. CDR3 length: 14 residues. CDR3 in amino acids: CAWSAGLKNEKLFF. DNA for the CDR3: TGTGCCTGGAGCGCGGGACTGAAAAATGAAAAACTGTTTTTT. The full variable domain, with the rest looked up from reference TRBV30 and TRBJ1-4, is SQTIHQWPATLVQPVGSPLSLECTVEGTSNPNLYWYRQAAGRGLQLLFYSVGIGQISSEVPQNLSASRPQDRQFILSSKKLLLSDSGFYLCAWSAGLKNEKLFFGSGTQLSVL.

As concerns this clone: Other DNA sequences in the sample encode the same CDR3. This chain connects TRBV27 to TRBJ2-3; D gene ambiguous. The germline CDR1 and CDR2 sequences are MNHEY and SMNVEV (reference sequence). V gave up 3 bases and J gave up 1 base, with 5 bases separating them. This CDR3 contains 13 residues. The CDR3 protein is CASSFLGTDTQYF. The CDR3, as DNA: TGTGCCAGCAGTTTTTTAGGCACAGATACGCAGTATTTT.

The chain employs TRBV6-5 and TRBJ1-5; no definite D call. This CDR3 is built from 13 residues. The germline gives CDR1 MNHEY, CDR2 SVGAGI. Between the trimmed V and J ends, which lost 5 bases and 6 bases, there was a span of 11 bases. CDR3 sequence: CASSRTRGQPQHF. The CDR3 nucleotides read TGTGCCAGCAGTCGGACCCGGGGTCAGCCCCAGCATTTT.

The gene calls are TRBV7-9 and TRBJ2-5; D might be TRBD2 (6 bases). CDR3 length: 15 residues. The germline CDR1 and CDR2 sequences are SEHNR and FQNEAQ (reference sequence). The V end lost 3 bases, the J end lost 1 base, and 12 bases lay between the germline ends. CDR3 in DNA: TGTGCCAGCAGCTTGGTTGGGACTGTCCAAGAGACCCAGTACTTC. Translation: CASSLVGTVQETQYF.

The CDR3 sequence: CASSQGRGGEQYF. The CDR3 DNA sequence: TGTGCCAGCAGTCAGGGACGAGGGGGAGAGCAGTACTTC. The V gene is TRBV28, the J gene TRBJ2-7, with D possibly TRBD1 on 6 matching bases. CDR1 is MDHEN, CDR2 SYDVKM, per germline. The CDR3 has 13 residues. Trimming removed 5 bases at V and 7 bases at J, with 15 bases between. Full variable domain (outside the CDR3, taken from reference TRBV28 and TRBJ2-7): DVKVTQSSRYLVKRTGEKVFLECVQDMDHENMFWYRQDPGLGLRLIYFSYDVKMKEKGDIPEGYSVSREKKERFSLILESASTNQTSMYLCASSQGRGGEQYFGPGTRLTVT.

This chain links TRBV5-4 with TRBJ1-2; TRBD1 agrees at 8 bases. V lost 4 bases and J lost 4; bases outside the gene matches: 9. The CDR3 loop spans 15 amino acids. Germline V gene sequence: CDR1 SGHNT, CDR2 YYREEE (reference sequence). The CDR3 region has the DNA TGTGCCAGCAGCCAGAACAGGGGGGAAATCTATGGCTACACCTTC. It is translated as CASSQNRGEIYGYTF. The complete variable domain, with remaining parts taken from reference TRBV5-4 and TRBJ1-2, reads ETGVTQSPTHLIKTRGQQVTLRCSSQSGHNTVSWYQQALGQGPQFIFQYYREEENGRGNFPPRFSGLQFPNYSSELNVNALELDDSALYLCASSQNRGEIYGYTFGSGTRLTVV.

The chain combines TRBV4-2 with TRBJ1-2; no clear D gene. This CDR3 has 14 residues. Trimming pared 0 bases from V and 4 bases from J, leaving 9 bases between. Germline lookup yields CDR1 LGHNA and CDR2 YNFKEQ. CDR3 sequence: CASSQDVTPYGYTF. CDR3 DNA: TGTGCCAGCAGCCAAGACGTGACCCCCTATGGCTACACCTTC.

This clone was counted only a few times. This chain joins TRBV11-1 and TRBJ2-3; D not certain. V shed 3 bases and J shed 2 bases, with 6 bases lying between them. In germline, CDR1 is SGHAT, CDR2 FQDESV (reference sequence). The CDR3 contains 13 residues. The CDR3 is CASSLGSTDTQYF. The CDR3 bases are TGTGCCAGCAGCTTGGGTTCCACAGATACGCAGTATTTT.

This CDR3 reads CASSMGTELNSPLHF. CDR3 nucleotide sequence: TGTGCCAGTAGTATGGGAACAGAGCTGAATTCACCCCTCCACTTT. This chain joins TRBV19 and TRBJ1-6, with D unclear. This CDR3 contains 15 residues. CDR1 LNHDA and CDR2 SQIVND come from the germline V gene (reference sequence). V was clipped by 3 bases and J by 7 bases, with 13 bases between them. Variable domain in full (rest from reference TRBV19 and TRBJ1-6): DGGITQSPKYLFRKEGQNVTLSCEQNLNHDAMYWYRQDPGQGLRLIYYSQIVNDFQKGDIAEGYSVSREKKESFPLTVTSAQKNPTAFYLCASSMGTELNSPLHFGNGTRLTVT.

The chain couples TRBV29-1 to TRBJ1-4, with no clear D. The CDR3 sequence is 14 residues long. The V gene lost 3 bases and the J gene lost 5 bases, with 13 bases spanning the gap. Germline CDR1 reads SQVTM; CDR2 reads ANQGSEA. The CDR3 here is CSVEIAAINEKLFF. The CDR3 region has the DNA TGCAGCGTTGAGATAGCGGCTATCAATGAAAAACTGTTTTTT. Drawing the rest from reference TRBV29-1 and TRBJ1-4, the complete variable domain is SAVISQKPSRDICQRGTSLTIQCQVDSQVTMMFWYRQQPGQSLTLIATANQGSEATYESGFVIDKFPISRPNLTFSTLTVSNMSPEDSSIYLCSVEIAAINEKLFFGSGTQLSVL.

V usage is TRBV30 and J usage is TRBJ2-1, with 9 bases aligning to TRBD2. The V gene end was trimmed by 0 bases and the J gene end by 4 bases; junction bases not matched to a gene: 7. The CDR3 has 16 residues. CDR1 and CDR2 (germline): GTSNPN, SVGIG (reference sequence). The CDR3, as DNA: TGTGCCTGGAGTGTGATGGAGACTAGCGGTTACAATGAGCAGTTCTTC. It encodes CAWSVMETSGYNEQFF.

This rearrangement joins TRBV5-1 to TRBJ2-3; 7 bases align to TRBD1. V was clipped by 0 bases and J by 3 bases; unmatched bases: 7. The V gene's germline CDR1 is SGHRS and CDR2 YFSETQ. The CDR3 length is 16 residues. CDR3 residues: CASSLGPGQSTDTQYF. The CDR3, as DNA: TGCGCCAGCAGCTTGGGGCCGGGACAGTCAACAGATACGCAGTATTTT.

Notes on this clone: This may be a read error, as it is one base from a much larger clone. Other DNA variants within this sample encode the same CDR3. This CDR3 is CASSLADTQYF. CDR3 nucleotide sequence: TGTGCCAGCAGCTTAGCAGATACGCAGTATTTT. The chain uses TRBV5-4 and TRBJ2-3; D ambiguous. The V end lost 2 bases, the J end lost 4 bases, and 2 bases lay between the germline ends. Germline loops: CDR1 SGHNT, CDR2 YYREEE (reference sequence). This CDR3 spans 11 amino acids.

V and J are TRBV29-1 and TRBJ1-4; D not certain. Per germline, CDR1 SQVTM and CDR2 ANQGSEA. V lost 5 bases and J 4 bases, leaving 11 bases between the germline ends. This CDR3 region has 13 residues. The CDR3 spells CSVRSGINEKLFF. Here the CDR3 DNA reads TGCAGCGTTAGGAGCGGGATTAATGAAAAACTGTTTTTT.